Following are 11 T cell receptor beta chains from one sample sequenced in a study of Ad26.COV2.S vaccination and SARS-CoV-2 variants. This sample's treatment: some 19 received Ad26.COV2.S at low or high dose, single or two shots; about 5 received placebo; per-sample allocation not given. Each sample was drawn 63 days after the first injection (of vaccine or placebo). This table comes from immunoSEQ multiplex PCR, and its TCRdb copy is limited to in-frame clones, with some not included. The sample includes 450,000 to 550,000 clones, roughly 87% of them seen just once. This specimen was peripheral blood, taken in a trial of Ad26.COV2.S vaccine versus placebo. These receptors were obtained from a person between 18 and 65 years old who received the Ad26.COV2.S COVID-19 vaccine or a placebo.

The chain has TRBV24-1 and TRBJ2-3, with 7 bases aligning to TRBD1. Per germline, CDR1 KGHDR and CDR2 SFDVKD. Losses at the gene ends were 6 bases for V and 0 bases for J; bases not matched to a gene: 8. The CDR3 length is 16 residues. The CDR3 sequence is CATSSSRGQSTDTQYF. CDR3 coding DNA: TGTGCCACCAGTTCGTCAAGGGGACAGAGCACAGATACGCAGTATTTT.

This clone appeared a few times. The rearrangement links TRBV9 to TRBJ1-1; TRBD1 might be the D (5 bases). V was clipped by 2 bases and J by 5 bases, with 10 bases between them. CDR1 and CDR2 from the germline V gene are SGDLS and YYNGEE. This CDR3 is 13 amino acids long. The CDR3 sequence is CASSVQGETEAFF. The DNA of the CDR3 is TGTGCCAGCAGCGTTCAGGGAGAGACTGAAGCTTTCTTT.

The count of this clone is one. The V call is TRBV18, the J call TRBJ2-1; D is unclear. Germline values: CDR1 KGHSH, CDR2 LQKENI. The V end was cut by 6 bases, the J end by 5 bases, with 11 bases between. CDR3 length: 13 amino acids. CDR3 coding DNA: TGTGCCAGCTCCCTGGCACGCGACAATGAGCAGTTCTTC. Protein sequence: CASSLARDNEQFF.

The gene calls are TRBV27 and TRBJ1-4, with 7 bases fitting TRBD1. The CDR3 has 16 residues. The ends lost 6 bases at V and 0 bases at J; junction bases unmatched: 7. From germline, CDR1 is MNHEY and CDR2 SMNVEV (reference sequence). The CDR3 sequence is CASRYHGTATNEKLFF. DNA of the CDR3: TGTGCCAGCAGATATCATGGGACAGCAACTAATGAAAAACTGTTTTTT.

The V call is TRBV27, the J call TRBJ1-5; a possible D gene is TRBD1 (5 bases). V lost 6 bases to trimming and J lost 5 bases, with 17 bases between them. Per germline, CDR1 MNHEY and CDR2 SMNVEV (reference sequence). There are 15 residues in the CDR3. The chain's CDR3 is CASRRTGGVHQPQHF. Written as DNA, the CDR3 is TGTGCCAGCAGGAGAACGGGGGGAGTACATCAGCCCCAGCATTTT.

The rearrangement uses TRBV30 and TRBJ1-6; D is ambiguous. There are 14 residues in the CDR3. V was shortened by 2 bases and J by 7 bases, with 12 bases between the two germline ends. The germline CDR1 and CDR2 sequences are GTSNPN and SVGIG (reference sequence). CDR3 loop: CAWSPLGGNSPLHF. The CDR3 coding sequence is TGTGCCTGGAGTCCCCTGGGCGGGAATTCACCCCTCCACTTT. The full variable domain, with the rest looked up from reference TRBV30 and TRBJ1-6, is SQTIHQWPATLVQPVGSPLSLECTVEGTSNPNLYWYRQAAGRGLQLLFYSVGIGQISSEVPQNLSASRPQDRQFILSSKKLLLSDSGFYLCAWSPLGGNSPLHFGNGTRLTVT.

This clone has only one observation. The CDR3 nucleotides read TGCGCCAGCAGCAAGGGGACTAGCGGGGGCCTCTACAATGAGCAGTTCTTC. It encodes CASSKGTSGGLYNEQFF. The rearrangement joins TRBV5-1 to TRBJ2-1, with 14 bases matching TRBD2. With V trimmed by 4 bases and J by 3 bases, 6 bases remained unmatched. The CDR3 sequence is 17 residues long. CDR1 SGHRS and CDR2 YFSETQ come from the germline V gene.

The CDR3 loop reads CASSFSNQPQHF. The CDR3 DNA follows: TGTGCCAGCAGTTTTAGCAATCAGCCCCAGCATTTT. V is TRBV28 and J is TRBJ1-5; D call uncertain. Deletions cut 3 bases from V and 0 bases from J, with 0 bases between. This CDR3 contains 12 residues. Per the germline V gene, CDR1 is MDHEN and CDR2 is SYDVKM. Drawing the rest from reference TRBV28 and TRBJ1-5, the complete variable domain is DVKVTQSSRYLVKRTGEKVFLECVQDMDHENMFWYRQDPGLGLRLIYFSYDVKMKEKGDIPEGYSVSREKKERFSLILESASTNQTSMYLCASSFSNQPQHFGDGTRLSIL.

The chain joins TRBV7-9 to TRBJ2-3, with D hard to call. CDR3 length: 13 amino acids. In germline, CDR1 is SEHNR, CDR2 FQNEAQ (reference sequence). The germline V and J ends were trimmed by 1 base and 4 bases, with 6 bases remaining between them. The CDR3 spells CASSLEGADTQYF. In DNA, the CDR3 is TGTGCCAGCAGCTTAGAAGGAGCAGATACGCAGTATTTT.

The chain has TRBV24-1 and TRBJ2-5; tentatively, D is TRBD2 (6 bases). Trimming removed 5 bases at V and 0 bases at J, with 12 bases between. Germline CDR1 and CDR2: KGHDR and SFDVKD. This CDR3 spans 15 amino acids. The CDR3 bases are TGTGCCACCAGTGCTGCTAGCGAGTACCAAGAGACCCAGTACTTC. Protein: CATSAASEYQETQYF.

CDR3 nucleotides: TGCGCCAGCAGCCGTGCGACAGGGCTTGACAATCAGCCCCAGCATTTT. Protein product: CASSRATGLDNQPQHF. The chain combines TRBV4-1 with TRBJ1-5, with TRBD1 identical over 7 bases. The germline gives CDR1 MGHRA, CDR2 YSYEKL. CDR3 length: 16 residues. With V trimmed by 4 bases and J by 3 bases, 9 bases remained unmatched.